Following are 7 T cell receptor beta chains from one sample sequenced in a study of blood T cell repertoires in COVID-19 (TCRdb year 2020). The method was the immunoSEQ multiplex PCR assay. TCRdb carries this immuneACCESS record with in-frame sequences only. Its versions omit some clonotypes, under half of them owing to an unresolved V gene in the studies checked, with the rest unexplained. The sample table contains approximately 400,000 clones; only one count was recorded for around 90% of them. The top ten clonotypes cover roughly 1.2% of the sample. Sequenced sample: peripheral blood. These receptors originate from a man in his forties or fifties with acute or convalescent COVID-19.

CDR3 in amino acids: CASSLGGPYEQYF. The CDR3 DNA sequence: TGTGCCAGCAGCTTAGGGGGCCCCTACGAGCAGTACTTC. The chain employs TRBV6-2 or TRBV6-3 and TRBJ2-7; the match to TRBD1 covers 7 bases. This CDR3 is 13 amino acids long. CDR1 and CDR2 (germline): MNHEY, SVGEGT. After removal of 6 bases from V and 2 bases from J, the junction contained 4 bases not matched to a gene.

This chain joins TRBV10-3 and TRBJ1-3, with a weak D call TRBD1 (6 bases). The germline gives CDR1 ENHRY, CDR2 SYGVKD. The CDR3 spans 14 residues. CDR3 amino acids: CAVQTGNGVNTIYF. The CDR3 coding sequence is TGTGCTGTACAAACAGGGAATGGTGTAAACACCATATATTTT.

The chain couples TRBV7-2 to TRBJ1-5; 7 nucleotides agree with TRBD1. CDR1 SGHTA and CDR2 FQGNSA come from the germline V gene. The CDR3 contains 14 residues. J was trimmed by 5 bases and V by 4 bases; bases with no gene match: 5. The CDR3 region has the DNA TGTGCCAGCAGCTCGACAGGGTCGGATCAGCCCCAGCATTTT. This codes for CASSSTGSDQPQHF.

This chain links TRBV2 with TRBJ2-7; maybe TRBD2 (6 bases). The V and J ends lost 2 bases and 6 bases respectively, with 17 bases between them. This CDR3 is 15 amino acids long. Germline CDR1 and CDR2: SNHLY and FYNNEI. For the CDR3, the DNA is TGTGCCAGCAGTGAATTTAGGACTAAAGGCTCCGAGCAGTACTTC. Protein sequence: CASSEFRTKGSEQYF.

The chain links TRBV11-2 to TRBJ2-1; possibly TRBD2 for D (6 bases). Trimming left V 0 bases short and J 4 bases short, with 16 bases between. Germline loops: CDR1 SGHAT, CDR2 FQNNGV. This CDR3 region has 17 residues. CDR3 sequence reads: CASSLDPVEGPYNEQFF. The CDR3 bases are TGTGCCAGCAGCTTAGATCCGGTGGAGGGACCTTACAATGAGCAGTTCTTC.

The chain uses TRBV6-2 or TRBV6-3 and TRBJ2-5, with a possible D match to TRBD1 (5 bases). The germline CDR1 and CDR2 sequences are MNHEY and SVGEGT. The V end was cut by 5 bases, the J end by 5 bases, with 12 bases between. This CDR3 has 13 amino acids. CDR3 DNA sequence: TGTGCCAGCAGTCCAGGGAACCGGGAGACCCAGTACTTC. Its translation: CASSPGNRETQYF.

The chain links TRBV28 to TRBJ2-7; 10 bases map to TRBD1. The length of the CDR3 is 15 residues. Germline CDR1 and CDR2: MDHEN and SYDVKM. V was pared by 6 bases and J by 6 bases, with 11 bases of the junction left unmatched. CDR3 amino acids: CASSPAGTGATEQYF. CDR3 in DNA: TGTGCCAGCAGCCCAGCCGGGACAGGGGCCACCGAGCAGTACTTC. The full variable domain, with the rest looked up from reference TRBV28 and TRBJ2-7, is DVKVTQSSRYLVKRTGEKVFLECVQDMDHENMFWYRQDPGLGLRLIYFSYDVKMKEKGDIPEGYSVSREKKERFSLILESASTNQTSMYLCASSPAGTGATEQYFGPGTRLTVT.